What follows are 27 T cell receptor beta chains derived from one specimen sequenced in a study of breast tumors, draining lymph nodes, adjacent tissues (dated by TCRdb to 2016 to 2018). Receptor amplification or capture employed multiplex PCR. The run used an Illumina HiSeq 2000. TCRdb applied fastp at Q25 and MiXCR to the public reads, then kept only in-frame beta chains. Every distinct CDR3 protein forms one entry, paired with its most common genes and DNA. In all, the sample holds 200,000 to 250,000 distinct CDR3 sequences, and 34% of those were seen once. Clones ranked in the top ten supply about 3.9% of the sample. Lymph node samples were obtained from the axillary draining lymph nodes of breast cancer patients. The material sequenced was axillary lymph node tissue. The receptor source for this set is a female donor with breast cancer. Some clones in this sample may be carry-over from other donors' samples.

With regard to this clonotype: Relative to the germline gene, one junction end is altered; a read error may explain this. The chain employs TRBV4-1 and TRBJ2-2; tentatively, D is TRBD1 (6 bases). The CDR3 spans 16 residues. The germline CDR1 and CDR2 sequences are MGHRA and YSYEKL. CDR3 protein: CASSQGEGRDTGELSW. In DNA, the CDR3 is TGCGCCAGCAGCCAAGGCGAGGGCCGGGACACCGGGGAGCTGTCTTGG.

V usage is TRBV6-5 and J usage is TRBJ2-1; D ambiguous. Trimming left V 8 bases short and J 6 bases short, with 17 bases between. Germline V gives CDR1 MNHEY, CDR2 SVGAGI. The CDR3 spans 14 residues. The DNA of the CDR3 is TGTGCCAGCTACGAAGTAGTTGGGTCCAATGAGCAGTTCTTC. It codes for CASYEVVGSNEQFF.

This clonotype was seen ten or more times. The chain couples TRBV20-1 to TRBJ2-5, with 8 bases lining up with TRBD1. J was trimmed by 5 bases and V by 3 bases; bases with no gene match: 5. This CDR3 is built from 13 residues. Germline lookup yields CDR1 DFQATT and CDR2 SNEGSKA (reference sequence). As DNA, the CDR3 is TGCAGTGCTAGGGCAGGGGGCGGGGAGACCCAGTACTTC. Residues: CSARAGGGETQYF.

The sample holds many counts of this clonotype. V is TRBV9 and J is TRBJ2-2, with 9 bases identical to TRBD2. Germline loops: CDR1 SGDLS, CDR2 YYNGEE. The CDR3 is 14 amino acids. V lost 0 bases to trimming and J lost 7 bases; unmatched junction nucleotides: 1. CDR3 protein: CASSVGGGVGELFF. The CDR3 nucleotides are TGTGCCAGCAGCGTAGGCGGGGGGGTCGGGGAGCTGTTTTTT.

This clonotype was detected a few times. This chain joins TRBV20-1 and TRBJ1-4; TRBD1 is a possible D gene (5 bases). CDR3 size: 15 residues. Germline V CDR1 and CDR2: DFQATT, SNEGSKA (reference sequence). V dropped 0 bases and J dropped 5 bases, with 13 bases sitting between them. CDR3 coding DNA: TGCAGTGCTAGAGATGGGAGGGGAAGCAATGAAAAACTGTTTTTT. This gives the protein CSARDGRGSNEKLFF.

V gene TRBV5-5 combines with J gene TRBJ2-6; possible D gene TRBD1, 6 bases. Trimming pared 4 bases from V and 2 bases from J, leaving 10 bases between. This CDR3 contains 15 residues. Germline V gene data show CDR1 as SGHKS and CDR2 as YYEKEE (reference sequence). CDR3 sequence (DNA): TGTGCCAGCAGCCGTACAGGGACTGGGGCCAACGTCCTGACTTTC. Translating it yields CASSRTGTGANVLTF.

V and J are TRBV2 and TRBJ2-3, with 16 bases fitting TRBD2. The CDR3 totals 18 residues. Losses at the gene ends were 7 bases for V and 5 bases for J; bases not matched to a gene: 12. The germline V gene has CDR1 SNHLY and CDR2 FYNNEI. This chain's CDR3 is CASTGQGLAGGRQDTQYF. In DNA, the CDR3 is TGTGCCAGCACCGGACAGGGACTAGCGGGAGGGCGTCAAGATACGCAGTATTTT.

This clonotype was picked up many times. V gene TRBV24-1 combines with J gene TRBJ1-2; 7 nucleotides match TRBD1. The CDR3 has 17 amino acids. V gave up 4 bases and J gave up 4 bases; unmatched junction bases: 14. Per germline, CDR1 KGHDR and CDR2 SFDVKD. CDR3 region: CATSEGGGAGLAYGYTF. The CDR3 DNA sequence: TGTGCCACCAGTGAAGGAGGGGGCGCGGGTTTGGCCTATGGCTACACCTTC.

This clonotype was recorded at least ten times. The chain joins TRBV7-2 to TRBJ2-1; 7 nucleotides align to TRBD2. J gave up 9 bases and V 5 bases, and 4 bases lay outside the gene matches. CDR3 size: 12 residues. CDR1 and CDR2 (germline): SGHTA, FQGNSA. This CDR3 is CASSGSGIEQFF. CDR3 in DNA: TGTGCCAGCAGCGGGAGCGGGATTGAGCAGTTCTTC.

The chain uses TRBV20-1 and TRBJ1-1, with a tentative D call TRBD1 (5 bases). Germline assignment: CDR1 DFQATT and CDR2 SNEGSKA (reference sequence). Trimming pared 3 bases from V and 0 bases from J, leaving 5 bases between. CDR3 length equals 12 residues. CDR3: CSARTVNTEAFF. CDR3 bases: TGCAGTGCTAGGACAGTGAACACTGAAGCTTTCTTT.

The gene calls are TRBV7-9 and TRBJ1-2, with a possible D match to TRBD1 (5 bases). Germline assignment: CDR1 SEHNR and CDR2 FQNEAQ (reference sequence). V shed 2 bases and J shed 7 bases, with 20 bases lying between them. The CDR3 extends over 16 amino acids. DNA for the CDR3: TGTGCCAGCAGCTTAAGAAATGGTGGCAGGGTAGGTGGCTACACCTTC. Translating it yields CASSLRNGGRVGGYTF.

V is TRBV6-4 and J is TRBJ1-1; 7 bases line up with TRBD1. The ends lost 6 bases at V and 5 bases at J; junction bases unmatched: 9. The CDR3 is 14 residues long. Germline V gene lookup returns CDR1 MRHNA and CDR2 SNTAGT. CDR3 in amino acids: CASRPDRKVTEAFF. CDR3 nucleotide sequence: TGTGCCAGCAGACCGGACAGGAAAGTAACTGAAGCTTTCTTT.

As concerns this clonotype: One end of the junction varies from germline; a read error may be responsible. The rearrangement links TRBV7-2 to TRBJ1-2, with D maybe TRBD1 (5 bases). This CDR3 is built from 15 residues. Germline CDR1 reads SGHTA; CDR2 reads FQGNSA. The CDR3 spells CASSLDGEGSYGHPF. The CDR3 DNA reads as TGTGCCAGCAGCTTGGATGGGGAGGGGAGCTATGGCCACCCCTTC. Filled out from reference TRBV7-2 and TRBJ1-2, the complete variable domain reads GAGVSQSPSNKVTEKGKDVELRCDPISGHTALYWYRQSLGQGLEFLIYFQGNSAPDKSGLPSDRFSAERTGGSVSTLTIQRTQQEDSAVYLCASSLDGEGSYGHPFGSGTRLTVV.

This clonotype was observed a few times. This chain uses TRBV6-1 with TRBJ2-5, with 7 bases matching TRBD2. CDR3 size: 14 residues. CDR1 is MNHNS, CDR2 SASEGT, per germline. With 5 bases clipped from V and 5 bases from J, the junction kept 8 bases outside the gene matches. As DNA, the CDR3 is TGTGCCAGCAGTTGGACTAGACCTGGTGAGACCCAGTACTTC. Translated, it gives CASSWTRPGETQYF.

This clonotype was observed at least ten times. The gene calls are TRBV5-1 and TRBJ2-1, with a tentative D call TRBD2 (6 bases). The germline CDR1 and CDR2 sequences are SGHRS and YFSETQ. Trimming removed 0 bases from V and 5 bases from J, with 12 bases in between. The CDR3 spans 15 residues. CDR3 loop: CASSLVGGIHNEQFF. CDR3 in DNA: TGCGCCAGCAGCTTGGTGGGCGGGATCCACAATGAGCAGTTCTTC.

On this clonotype itself: Just one base apart from a much larger clone, this may be a read error. V usage is TRBV3-1 and J usage is TRBJ2-3; 7 bases agree with TRBD1. The length of the CDR3 is 15 residues. Trimming took 1 base from V and 8 from J; bases not matched to a gene: 9. Germline lookup yields CDR1 LGHDT and CDR2 YNNKEL (reference sequence). CDR3 DNA: TGTGCCAGCAGCCAAGGTAGGGGGCGCTCAGGTACGCAGTATTTT. Translation gives CASSQGRGRSGTQYF.

This clonotype showed up just a few times. The genes are TRBV7-2 and TRBJ1-1; D is ambiguous. Between the trimmed V and J ends, which lost 3 bases and 1 base, there was a span of 9 bases. Germline V gives CDR1 SGHTA, CDR2 FQGNSA. This CDR3 has 14 amino acids. The CDR3 DNA is TGTGCCAGCAGCTTGTCGGGCCGGAACACTGAAGCTTTCTTT. Residues: CASSLSGRNTEAFF.

A few counts support this clonotype. The chain links TRBV10-3 to TRBJ1-1, with no clear D. Germline assignment: CDR1 ENHRY and CDR2 SYGVKD. V dropped 0 bases and J dropped 0 bases, with 11 bases sitting between them. The CDR3 consists of 16 residues. Here the CDR3 reads CAISESTWTLNTEAFF. The CDR3 DNA reads as TGTGCCATCAGTGAGTCGACCTGGACGTTGAACACTGAAGCTTTCTTT.

This clonotype was seen ten or more times. J is TRBJ1-2 and V is TRBV6-5; TRBD1 matches at 11 bases. The J segment lost 4 bases and the V segment lost 0 bases, leaving 4 bases of the junction unmatched. Per germline, CDR1 MNHEY and CDR2 SVGAGI. CDR3 size: 16 residues. The CDR3 DNA reads TGTGCCAGCAGTTACTCGAGGACAGGGGGCTTCTATGGCTACACCTTC. Translated: CASSYSRTGGFYGYTF.

About this clonotype: A much bigger clone sits one base away, suggesting this may be a read error. V gene TRBV6-1 combines with J gene TRBJ2-5; D is ambiguous. The length of the CDR3 is 13 residues. From germline, CDR1 is MNHNS and CDR2 SASEGT. Trimming took off 5 bases at V and 4 bases at J, with 11 bases between the two ends. CDR3 amino acids: CASSPPGSETQYF. As DNA, the CDR3 is TGTGCCAGCAGTCCTCCGGGTTCAGAGACCCAGTACTTC.

This clonotype was detected a few times. The V call is TRBV27, the J call TRBJ2-7; TRBD1 is a possible D gene (5 bases). Germline CDR1 is MNHEY and CDR2 is SMNVEV (reference sequence). The CDR3 extends over 14 amino acids. With 5 bases removed from V and 4 bases from J, the gap between germline ends came to 15 bases. The CDR3 loop reads CASSEWGGSYEQYF. The CDR3 DNA reads as TGTGCCAGCAGTGAATGGGGCGGCTCTTACGAGCAGTACTTC.

This clonotype was seen ten or more times. This chain uses TRBV29-1 with TRBJ2-7; tentative D call: TRBD1 (6 bases). With 7 bases removed from V and 2 bases from J, the gap between germline ends came to 15 bases. Germline loops: CDR1 SQVTM, CDR2 ANQGSEA. The CDR3 length is 13 residues. CDR3 amino acids: CSAAPGHTYEQYF. CDR3 DNA: TGCAGCGCAGCCCCGGGACACACCTACGAGCAGTACTTC.

As to this clonotype: At one of its ends the junction is not consistent with the germline gene, which may arise from a read error. This chain uses TRBV20-1 with TRBJ1-1; maybe TRBD1 (6 bases). Germline lookup yields CDR1 DFQATT and CDR2 SNEGSKA (reference sequence). The CDR3 extends over 15 amino acids. This CDR3 is CIAPGQQVMNTEAFF. The CDR3 region has the DNA TGCATTGCTCCCGGACAGCAGGTGATGAACACTGAAGCTTTCTTT.

This clonotype came up many times. The rearrangement uses TRBV15 and TRBJ2-7; 10 nucleotides align to TRBD2. The V gene's germline CDR1 is LNHNV and CDR2 YYDKDF (reference sequence). V dropped 1 base and J dropped 5; count of bases not matched to a gene: 8. The CDR3 is 16 residues long. Written as DNA, the CDR3 is TGTGCCACCAGCAGAGTAATGGCTAGCGGGAGCAACGAGCAGTACTTC. This gives the protein CATSRVMASGSNEQYF.

The V and J genes are TRBV24-1 and TRBJ1-5, with D hard to call. The CDR3 extends over 12 amino acids. Per germline, CDR1 KGHDR and CDR2 SFDVKD. V shed 3 bases and J shed 7 bases, with 6 bases lying between them. CDR3 loop: CATSDPLQPQHF. The CDR3 region has the DNA TGTGCCACCAGTGATCCCCTCCAGCCCCAGCATTTT.

The V call is TRBV19, the J call TRBJ1-2; D remains ambiguous. The CDR3 loop spans 15 amino acids. Germline assignment: CDR1 LNHDA and CDR2 SQIVND (reference sequence). Trimming took off 5 bases at V and 6 bases at J, with 19 bases between the two ends. For the CDR3, the DNA is TGTGCCAGTAGTGCCGAACTAGCGGGCCGGAATGGCTACACCTTC. It codes for CASSAELAGRNGYTF.

The chain carries TRBV5-1 and TRBJ1-2, with D uncertain. Trimming took 3 bases from V and 7 from J, leaving 10 bases between them. Germline-derived CDR1 and CDR2 are SGHRS and YFSETQ. CDR3 length: 12 amino acids. In DNA form, the CDR3 reads TGCGCCAGCAGCTCGAGCCAGTTTGGCTACACCTTC. It specifies CASSSSQFGYTF.